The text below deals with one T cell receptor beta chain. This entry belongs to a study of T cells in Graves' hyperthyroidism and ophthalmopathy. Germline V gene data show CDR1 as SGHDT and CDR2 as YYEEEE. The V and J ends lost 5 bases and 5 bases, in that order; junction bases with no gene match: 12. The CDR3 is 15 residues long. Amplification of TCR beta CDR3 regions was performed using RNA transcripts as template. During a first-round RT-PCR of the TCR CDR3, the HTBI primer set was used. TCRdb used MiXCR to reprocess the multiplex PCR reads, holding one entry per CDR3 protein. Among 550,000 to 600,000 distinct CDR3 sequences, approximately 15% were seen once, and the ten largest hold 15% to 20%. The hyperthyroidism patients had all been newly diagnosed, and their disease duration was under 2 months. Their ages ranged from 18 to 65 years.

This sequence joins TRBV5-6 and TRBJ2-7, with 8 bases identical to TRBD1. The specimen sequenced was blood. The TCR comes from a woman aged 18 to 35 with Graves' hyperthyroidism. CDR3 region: CASSLLLQGVHEQYF. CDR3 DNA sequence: TGTGCCAGCAGTCTGCTCTTACAGGGGGTACACGAGCAGTACTTC.